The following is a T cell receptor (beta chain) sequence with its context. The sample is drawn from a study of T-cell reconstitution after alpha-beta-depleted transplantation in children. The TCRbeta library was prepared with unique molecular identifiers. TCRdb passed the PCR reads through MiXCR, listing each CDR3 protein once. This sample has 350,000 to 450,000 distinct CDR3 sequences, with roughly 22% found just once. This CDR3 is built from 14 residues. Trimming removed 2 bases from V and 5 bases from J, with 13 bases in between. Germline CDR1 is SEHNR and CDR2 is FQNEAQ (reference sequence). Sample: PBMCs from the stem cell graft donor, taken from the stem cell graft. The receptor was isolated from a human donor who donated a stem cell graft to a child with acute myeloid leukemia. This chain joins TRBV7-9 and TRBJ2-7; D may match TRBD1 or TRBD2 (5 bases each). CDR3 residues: CASSLLLKGHEQYF. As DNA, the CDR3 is TGTGCCAGCAGCTTACTATTGAAGGGACACGAGCAGTACTTC.